This entry concerns a single T cell receptor (beta chain). These data belong to a study of tumor-infiltrating lymphocytes in primary liver carcinoma. TCR beta cDNA was made from 450 to 550 ng total RNA with a constant-region primer. Sequencing libraries for TCR beta derived from three nested multiplex PCR rounds that used slightly modified ARM-PCR. Each CDR3 protein gets one entry after TCRdb re-called the multiplex PCR reads with MiXCR. The sample has approximately 320,000 distinct CDR3 sequences, around three fifths seen once. Unsorted whole blood served as the source of blood RNA, and germline DNA was extracted as well. Material: peripheral blood. This TCR derives from a woman in her 30s with primary liver carcinoma and hepatitis B virus infection.

CDR3 DNA sequence: TGTGCCACCAGTGACGGGGGGGGCAATGAGCAGTTCTTC. Amino acid sequence: CATSDGGGNEQFF. The V call is TRBV24-1, the J call TRBJ2-1; TRBD2 matches at 8 bases. Germline assignment: CDR1 KGHDR and CDR2 SFDVKD. J gave up 6 bases and V 4 bases, and 1 base lay outside the gene matches. The CDR3 contains 13 residues.